The clone carrying this T cell receptor (beta chain) turned up a few times. This entry is derived from a study of blood T cell repertoires in COVID-19. Study in general: Material from acute and convalescent COVID-19 was sourced from the United States, Italy and Spain.

Germline V gene lookup returns CDR1 SGHNT and CDR2 YENEEA. The CDR3 is 14 residues long. V shed 6 bases, J shed 0 bases, and the junction held 2 bases outside the gene matches. As originally analysed: Reference gene primer amplification gave estimated nucleated cell counts. Using immunoSEQ multiplex PCR, the repertoire was profiled, and TCRdb retains in-frame clones only, with some absent. D and trimming come from the DNA, and the V and J calls and clone size come from that table. The sample holds fewer than 180,000 clones, more than 75% seen once. The specimen was peripheral blood. The receptor comes from a man between 65 and 85 years old with acute or convalescent COVID-19. The V call is TRBV11-3, the J call TRBJ2-3, with TRBD1 matching 8 bases. CDR3 DNA sequence: TGTGCCAGCAGTAGGACAGGGAGCACAGATACGCAGTATTTT. It is translated as CASSRTGSTDTQYF.